This T cell receptor beta chain was found in a study of blood T cell repertoires in COVID-19. Whole-study context: Sites across the United States, Italy and Spain contributed samples from acute and convalescent COVID-19.

The table lists this clone with a count of one. Data came from immunoSEQ multiplex PCR; TCRdb stores just in-frame clones and leaves some out. The sample lists fewer than 70,000 clones, roughly 80% occurring once. CDR1 LNHDA and CDR2 SQIVND come from the germline V gene (reference sequence). The trim removed 5 bases at V and 2 bases at J, leaving 8 bases unmatched. CDR3 size: 16 residues. The TCR was taken from a man aged 55 to 70 with acute or convalescent COVID-19. The V call is TRBV19, the J call TRBJ1-4, with 7 bases that match TRBD1. The sample taken for sequencing was peripheral blood. The CDR3 region is CASSFQPGQTNEKLFF. CDR3 bases: TGTGCCAGTAGTTTTCAGCCGGGACAGACTAATGAAAAACTGTTTTTT.